The present T cell receptor beta chain was sequenced within a study of cytomegalovirus exposure and HLA in healthy donors. Of note for this clone: What it binds is unknown.

Primers included in the PCR were 60 Vbeta and 13 Jbeta primers. Clones were sequenced by immunoSEQ multiplex PCR, and TCRdb holds only the in-frame ones, with some missing. The sample carries about 140,000 clones, around 80% recorded once. As for the donors, each was a healthy bone marrow donor. General study findings and limits: Cytomegalovirus association was assigned to more than 150 TCR beta chains. Some highly shared sequence variants likely arose as a pipeline artifact. Three CMV-associated chains proved CMV antigen-specific in vitro.

The sequence was collected from a man aged 35-49 years in good health and CMV-seronegative. The sample consisted of PBMCs.

The CDR3 nucleotides read TGTGCCAGCACCCAGGGGGCCGGGGACACCGGGGAGCTGTTTTTT. This translates into CASTQGAGDTGELFF. V and J are TRBV6-6 and TRBJ2-2; 8 nucleotides line up with TRBD1. J was trimmed by 3 bases and V by 7 bases; bases with no gene match: 7. This CDR3 region has 15 residues. The V gene's germline CDR1 is MNHNY and CDR2 SVGAGI (reference sequence).